The entry below describes one T cell receptor (beta chain). TCRdb's table, derived via immunoSEQ multiplex PCR, lists solely in-frame clones and lacks some. The table includes roughly 250,000 clones, around 88% detected once. Trimming stripped 8 bases from V and 6 bases from J, with 19 bases between. This CDR3 has 15 amino acids. Germline CDR1 and CDR2: SEHNR and FQNEAQ (reference sequence). The sample belongs to a study of blood T cell repertoires in COVID-19. In the study overall: Specimens from acute and convalescent COVID-19 originated in the United States, Italy and Spain.

The chain joins TRBV7-9 to TRBJ2-2; possibly TRBD2 for D (7 bases). The TCR comes from a woman in her thirties or forties with acute COVID-19. The sample consisted of PBMCs or T cells enriched from blood (not recorded which). The DNA of the CDR3 is TGTGCCAGCGGGGAGGGATCGGGGGCCTCCGGGGAGCTGTTTTTT. It is translated as CASGEGSGASGELFF.